The 32 T cell receptor beta chains in this list originate from one sample, sequenced in a study of blood T cell repertoires in COVID-19. TCRdb's copy holds only in-frame clones and misses some; the assay was immunoSEQ multiplex PCR. The sample has more than 80,000 clones; less than 85% are singletons. The sample was peripheral blood. Receptor source: a woman in her sixties with acute or convalescent COVID-19.

The V call is TRBV6-1, the J call TRBJ1-5; possible D gene TRBD1, 5 bases. Germline loops: CDR1 MNHNS, CDR2 SASEGT. The CDR3 has 16 residues. V was clipped by 2 bases and J by 2 bases, with 13 bases between them. This CDR3 reads CASSEQSIRGNQPQHF. DNA for the CDR3: TGTGCCAGCAGTGAACAGTCGATCAGGGGCAATCAGCCCCAGCATTTT.

The genes are TRBV11-3 and TRBJ2-3; 8 nucleotides match TRBD2. The CDR3 totals 15 residues. Trimming took 1 base from V and 2 from J; bases not matched to a gene: 2. From germline, CDR1 is SGHNT and CDR2 YENEEA. The CDR3 coding sequence is TGTGCCAGCAGCTTAGGTAGCGGGGTCACAGATACGCAGTATTTT. It is translated as CASSLGSGVTDTQYF. The full variable domain, rest sourced from reference TRBV11-3 and TRBJ2-3, is EAGVVQSPRYKIIEKKQPVAFWCNPISGHNTLYWYLQNLGQGPELLIRYENEEAVDDSQLPKDRFSAERLKGVDSTLKIQPAELGDSAVYLCASSLGSGVTDTQYFGPGTRLTVL.

The V call is TRBV15, the J call TRBJ1-6; D is ambiguous. The CDR3 has 15 amino acids. Germline CDR1 is LNHNV and CDR2 is YYDKDF (reference sequence). V gave up 4 bases and J gave up 8 bases, with 15 bases separating them. The CDR3 reads CATSKAPQVDSPLHF. The CDR3 nucleotides are TGTGCCACCAGCAAGGCTCCCCAGGTGGATTCACCCCTCCACTTT.

The CDR3 nucleotides are TGTGCCAGCAGCCCCGACAGTCACACAGATACGCAGTATTTT. Translating it yields CASSPDSHTDTQYF. This chain joins TRBV11-1 and TRBJ2-3; perhaps TRBD1 as D (5 bases). Germline CDR1 and CDR2: SGHAT and FQDESV (reference sequence). The CDR3 has 14 residues. Trimming pared 5 bases from V and 2 bases from J, leaving 11 bases between.

As for this clone: Germline is not matched at one junction end, which may reflect a read error. Distinct nucleotide sequences in the sample also encode this CDR3. The chain is built from TRBV19 and TRBJ1-2; 7 bases map to TRBD1. This CDR3 is built from 14 residues. Germline V gene lookup returns CDR1 LNHDA and CDR2 SQIVND (reference sequence). The DNA for the CDR3 is TGTGCCAGCAGTATCGACAGGGCGAACTATGGCTACACCTTC. Amino acids: CASSIDRANYGYTF. The full variable domain, with the rest looked up from reference TRBV19 and TRBJ1-2, is DGGITQSPKYLFRKEGQNVTLSCEQNLNHDAMYWYRQDPGQGLRLIYYSQIVNDFQKGDIAEGYSVSREKKESFPLTVTSAQKNPTAFYLCASSIDRANYGYTFGSGTRLTVV.

The gene calls are TRBV7-2 and TRBJ1-1; no clear D gene. Trimming pared 2 bases from V and 1 base from J, leaving 11 bases between. Germline V gene data show CDR1 as SGHTA and CDR2 as FQGNSA. CDR3 length equals 15 residues. The DNA of the CDR3 is TGTGCCAGCAGCTTATTCGGAGGAACGAACACTGAAGCTTTCTTT. It translates to CASSLFGGTNTEAFF. The full variable domain, completed using reference TRBV7-2 and TRBJ1-1, is GAGVSQSPSNKVTEKGKDVELRCDPISGHTALYWYRQSLGQGLEFLIYFQGNSAPDKSGLPSDRFSAERTGGSVSTLTIQRTQQEDSAVYLCASSLFGGTNTEAFFGQGTRLTVV.

This sequence joins TRBV7-8 and TRBJ2-7, with 9 bases identical to TRBD2. Germline CDR1 reads SGHVS; CDR2 reads FQNEAQ. After removal of 5 bases from V and 0 bases from J, the junction contained 23 bases not matched to a gene. This CDR3 is 21 amino acids long. This CDR3 reads CASSGPLAGDYKTMYSYEQYF. The DNA for the CDR3 is TGTGCCAGCAGCGGGCCTTTAGCGGGAGATTATAAGACAATGTACTCCTACGAGCAGTACTTC.

The J gene is TRBJ2-1, the V gene TRBV6-4; D is unresolved. Looked up from germline, CDR1 is MRHNA and CDR2 is SNTAGT. The CDR3 length is 15 residues. V was trimmed by 6 bases and J by 0 bases, leaving 12 bases between them. The CDR3 DNA follows: TGTGCCAGCAGACAAGACTTAAGCTCCTACAATGAGCAGTTCTTC. Amino acid sequence: CASRQDLSSYNEQFF.

The V gene is TRBV6-1, the J gene TRBJ1-5; 9 bases are a match to TRBD1. This CDR3 spans 15 amino acids. The germline V gene has CDR1 MNHNS and CDR2 SASEGT. V gave up 3 bases and J gave up 6 bases; unmatched junction bases: 6. CDR3 DNA: TGTGCCAGCAGTGACCGGACAGGGGACGGTCAGCCCCAGCATTTT. Its translation: CASSDRTGDGQPQHF.

The V call is TRBV19, the J call TRBJ1-2; 9 bases agree with TRBD1. The J segment lost 8 bases and the V segment lost 4 bases, leaving 8 bases of the junction unmatched. Per germline, CDR1 LNHDA and CDR2 SQIVND (reference sequence). This CDR3 spans 14 amino acids. The CDR3 here is CASSNPGQGRGYTF. CDR3 DNA sequence: TGTGCCAGTAGTAATCCGGGACAGGGTCGGGGCTACACCTTC.

This clone was counted between two and nine times. V is TRBV3-1 (or the pseudogene TRBV3-2) and J is TRBJ1-2; D is undetermined. This CDR3 contains 13 residues. Trimming cost V 3 bases and J 6 bases, with 11 bases left between them. Per germline, CDR1 LGHDT and CDR2 YNNKEL (reference sequence). CDR3 coding DNA: TGTGCCAGCAGCCATCTCGCAGGCGATGGCTACACCTTC. Translating it yields CASSHLAGDGYTF.

V gene TRBV5-5 combines with J gene TRBJ2-5, with D possibly matching TRBD2 (6 bases). This CDR3 spans 14 amino acids. V lost 2 bases and J 1 base, leaving 9 bases between the germline ends. Germline V gene lookup returns CDR1 SGHKS and CDR2 YYEKEE (reference sequence). The CDR3 nucleotides read TGTGCCAGCAGCTTTGGGGGAGGCCAAGAGACCCAGTACTTC. Protein product: CASSFGGGQETQYF.

This chain links TRBV5-5 with TRBJ2-2; 9 bases line up with TRBD2. Unmatched junction bases numbered 6, after V lost 0 bases and J lost 0 bases. In germline, CDR1 is SGHKS, CDR2 YYEKEE (reference sequence). This CDR3 contains 18 residues. For the CDR3, the DNA is TGTGCCAGCAGCTTGGGGGCTAGCGGGAAGACGAACACCGGGGAGCTGTTTTTT. Encoded protein: CASSLGASGKTNTGELFF. The full variable domain, its missing parts supplied by reference TRBV5-5 and TRBJ2-2, is DAGVTQSPTHLIKTRGQQVTLRCSPISGHKSVSWYQQVLGQGPQFIFQYYEKEERGRGNFPDRFSARQFPNYSSELNVNALLLGDSALYLCASSLGASGKTNTGELFFGEGSRLTVL.

This chain links TRBV5-4 with TRBJ2-7; 8 nucleotides agree with TRBD1. Trimming at V came to 4 bases and at J to 2 bases, leaving 8 bases not matched to a gene. This CDR3 contains 15 residues. Looked up from germline, CDR1 is SGHNT and CDR2 is YYREEE (reference sequence). The CDR3 DNA is TGTGCCAGCAGCCAAATGGACAGGGTTACCTACGAGCAGTACTTC. It yields the protein CASSQMDRVTYEQYF.

The V and J genes are TRBV6-5 and TRBJ2-7; 11 positions match TRBD2. V shed 0 bases, J shed 3 bases, and the junction held 4 bases outside the gene matches. Germline CDR1 is MNHEY and CDR2 is SVGAGI. The CDR3 has 16 amino acids. CDR3: CASSYSTSGTNYEQYF. In nucleotides, the CDR3 is TGTGCCAGCAGTTACTCGACTAGCGGGACCAACTACGAGCAGTACTTC.

The chain combines TRBV7-2 with TRBJ1-6; D not resolved. Trimming removed 2 bases at V and 7 bases at J, with 9 bases between. The V gene's germline CDR1 is SGHTA and CDR2 FQGNSA. The CDR3 length is 14 residues. The DNA of the CDR3 is TGTGCCAGCAGCTTAACGAGAATCAATTCACCCCTCCACTTT. Its translation: CASSLTRINSPLHF.

The chain links TRBV2 to TRBJ2-5; 9 bases are a match to TRBD2. The CDR3 extends over 16 amino acids. Germline V gene data show CDR1 as SNHLY and CDR2 as FYNNEI. Losses at the gene ends were 6 bases for V and 0 bases for J; bases not matched to a gene: 8. The CDR3 bases are TGTGCCAGCAGCGTGGGTAGCGGGAGCCACCAAGAGACCCAGTACTTC. Its translation is CASSVGSGSHQETQYF.

This clone was counted only a few times. CDR3 DNA: TGTGCCAGCAGTCCACAGGGGGCTTGGACTGAAGCTTTCTTT. This encodes CASSPQGAWTEAFF. This chain uses TRBV2 with TRBJ1-1; TRBD1 matches 9 bases. The CDR3 spans 14 residues. The germline CDR1 and CDR2 sequences are SNHLY and FYNNEI. J gave up 5 bases and V 5 bases, and 6 bases lay outside the gene matches.

There are a few counts of this clone. This chain connects TRBV11-3 to TRBJ1-1; 8 positions match TRBD1. The CDR3 contains 15 residues. The J segment lost 3 bases and the V segment lost 1 base, leaving 4 bases of the junction unmatched. Germline V CDR1 and CDR2: SGHNT, YENEEA. The CDR3 loop reads CASSLGTGWDTEAFF. The CDR3 nucleotides are TGTGCCAGCAGCTTAGGGACAGGGTGGGACACTGAAGCTTTCTTT.

This chain uses TRBV19 with TRBJ2-3; D ambiguous. Germline assignment: CDR1 LNHDA and CDR2 SQIVND (reference sequence). V lost 7 bases to trimming and J lost 5 bases, with 16 bases between them. This CDR3 has 14 residues. CDR3 sequence (DNA): TGTGCCAGTACCGACCGATCAGCGCAAGATACGCAGTATTTT. This sequence encodes CASTDRSAQDTQYF.

The rearrangement links TRBV5-1 to TRBJ2-5; D might be TRBD1 (6 bases). Germline V CDR1 and CDR2: SGHRS, YFSETQ. Trimming took off 4 bases at V and 1 base at J, with 8 bases between the two ends. The CDR3 consists of 13 residues. Here the CDR3 reads CASSPGVQETQYF. DNA of the CDR3: TGCGCCAGCAGCCCAGGGGTCCAAGAGACCCAGTACTTC.

The CDR3 protein is CASSPGTGIYSNQPQHF. DNA for the CDR3: TGCGCCAGCAGCCCCGGGACAGGGATCTACAGCAATCAGCCCCAGCATTTT. The chain uses TRBV5-1 and TRBJ1-5; 9 bases fit TRBD1. The CDR3 extends over 17 amino acids. Trimming cost V 4 bases and J 1 base; bases outside gene matches: 9. Germline V gives CDR1 SGHRS, CDR2 YFSETQ.

The chain couples TRBV5-1 to TRBJ1-1; the match to TRBD1 covers 8 bases. Germline V gene data show CDR1 as SGHRS and CDR2 as YFSETQ. This CDR3 has 14 residues. V lost 0 bases to trimming and J lost 11 bases; unmatched junction nucleotides: 9. The CDR3 DNA is TGCGCCAGCAGCTTGGGACAGACAGGGGATAGGGCTTTCTTT. Its translation is CASSLGQTGDRAFF.

This clone was seen once. V usage is TRBV2 and J usage is TRBJ2-3; the D gene is possibly TRBD2 (5 bases). The V gene lost 6 bases and the J gene lost 2 bases, with 12 bases spanning the gap. From germline, CDR1 is SNHLY and CDR2 FYNNEI. This CDR3 is built from 14 residues. Here the CDR3 reads CASRQLGATDTQYF. As DNA, the CDR3 is TGTGCCAGCAGGCAACTAGGAGCCACAGATACGCAGTATTTT.

This clone has just a few counts. The rearrangement uses TRBV19 and TRBJ2-7; D possibly corresponds to TRBD2 (5 bases). This CDR3 is built from 14 residues. CDR1 and CDR2 (germline): LNHDA, SQIVND (reference sequence). Between the trimmed V and J ends, which lost 5 bases and 2 bases, there was a span of 13 bases. The CDR3 DNA is TGTGCCAGTAGTCCGGAGGCCATCCCCTACGAGCAGTACTTC. Translated: CASSPEAIPYEQYF.

The chain links TRBV5-1 to TRBJ2-7; D remains ambiguous. This CDR3 has 12 amino acids. V lost 4 bases and J 6 bases, leaving 11 bases between the germline ends. CDR1 is SGHRS, CDR2 YFSETQ, per germline. CDR3 amino acids: CASSQRSGEQYF. The CDR3 DNA reads as TGCGCCAGCAGCCAAAGATCCGGCGAGCAGTACTTC.

The CDR3 DNA sequence: TGTGCCACCAGTGATACTCAGGGGAGCGGCTTAGGCTACAATGAGCAGTTCTTC. Translation: CATSDTQGSGLGYNEQFF. This chain connects TRBV24-1 to TRBJ2-1, with D possibly being TRBD1 (6 bases). CDR1 and CDR2 from the germline V gene are KGHDR and SFDVKD. The V and J ends lost 3 bases and 3 bases respectively, with 20 bases between them. The length of the CDR3 is 18 residues.

This clone occurred once. The chain joins TRBV18 to TRBJ2-7; 10 bases fit TRBD2. Germline V gives CDR1 KGHSH, CDR2 LQKENI. With 2 bases clipped from V and 6 bases from J, the junction kept 10 bases outside the gene matches. The CDR3 totals 16 residues. This chain's CDR3 is CASSPSPGLAQAEQYF. As DNA, the CDR3 is TGTGCCAGCTCACCATCGCCGGGACTAGCGCAGGCCGAGCAGTACTTC.

The chain carries TRBV3-1 (or the pseudogene TRBV3-2) and TRBJ2-3; perhaps TRBD1 as D (5 bases). V was clipped by 6 bases and J by 3 bases, with 13 bases between them. Germline V gene data show CDR1 as LGHDT and CDR2 as YNNKEL (reference sequence). CDR3 length: 14 residues. The CDR3 region is CASRSGLGTDTQYF. The CDR3 DNA reads TGTGCCAGCAGATCAGGGTTAGGAACAGATACGCAGTATTTT.

The chain links TRBV30 to TRBJ2-7; 9 nucleotides agree with TRBD1. The CDR3 runs 11 residues. CDR1 is GTSNPN and CDR2 is SVGIG in the germline V gene (reference sequence). The ends lost 6 bases at V and 5 bases at J; junction bases unmatched: 2. The CDR3 is CACTGGDEQYF. The CDR3 DNA sequence: TGTGCCTGCACAGGGGGCGACGAGCAGTACTTC.

The chain employs TRBV29-1 and TRBJ1-2; tentatively, D is TRBD1 (5 bases). Between the trimmed V and J ends, which lost 2 bases and 2 bases, there was a span of 9 bases. The CDR3 loop spans 13 amino acids. The germline V gene has CDR1 SQVTM and CDR2 ANQGSEA. The CDR3 DNA sequence: TGCAGCGTTGAACCAGGGTTAAACTATGGCTACACCTTC. Amino acids: CSVEPGLNYGYTF. Full variable domain (missing parts from reference TRBV29-1 and TRBJ1-2): SAVISQKPSRDICQRGTSLTIQCQVDSQVTMMFWYRQQPGQSLTLIATANQGSEATYESGFVIDKFPISRPNLTFSTLTVSNMSPEDSSIYLCSVEPGLNYGYTFGSGTRLTVV.

The CDR3 spells CATTGTSWRNEQFF. CDR3 sequence (DNA): TGTGCCACAACCGGGACTAGCTGGAGGAATGAGCAGTTCTTC. This chain connects TRBV28 to TRBJ2-1; 9 nucleotides match TRBD2. V lost 10 bases and J lost 7; bases outside the gene matches: 11. The CDR3 has 14 residues. Germline V gives CDR1 MDHEN, CDR2 SYDVKM.